The T cell receptor beta chain described here comes from a study of blood T cell repertoires in COVID-19 (dated by TCRdb to the early 2020s). Regarding the study in general: Samples covering the acute and convalescent phases of COVID-19 were provided by collaborators in the United States, Italy and Spain. The sample metadata nearly always contained a de-identified subject ID, COVID-19 status, age in years and sex. The samples were drawn from two sources: the first 160 participants of the ongoing ImmuneRACE study, and 1,200 or so subjects contributed by 6 global collaborators. The repertoires were released in a freely available public database meant as a resource for research on the immune response to SARS-CoV-2. The dataset comprised deeply sampled blood TCRbeta repertoires from subjects exposed to, actively infected with, or recovered from COVID-19. The prospective study material was composed of cDNA or gDNA derived from T cells, B-cell-depleted T cells, or PBMCs. HLA class I and class II types, where available, came from metadata supplied by the sample provider rather than from assay-based typing.

Study-wide conclusions, independent of this receptor: The amount of clinical and demographic metadata varied by source and participant and was provided uncurated.

According to the germline V gene, CDR1 reads SGHTA and CDR2 reads FQGNSA. Trimming takes 6 bases off V and 2 bases off J; junction bases not matched to a gene: 5. The CDR3 sequence holds 14 residues, the cysteine and phenylalanine included. This entry keeps only the CDR3 DNA: 42 bases, framed from base 1. At one collaborating source in Seattle, patients were enrolled during active infection and were followed longitudinally through the course of disease. Each collaborating institution followed its own protocols to collect whole blood in K2EDTA tubes. For TCRbeta analysis, collaborator samples were shipped as frozen whole blood, as isolated PBMCs, or as DNA extracted from either sample type. TCRbeta CDR3 regions were amplified from genomic DNA using the immunoSEQ Assay, a bias-controlled multiplex PCR. Concerning the study's data processing: The number of nucleated cells in each sample was estimated from the amplification of reference gene primers within the assay. To quantify the absolute abundance of each unique TCRbeta CDR3 rearrangement, sequence reads were collapsed and filtered. For each sample, productive Simpson clonality was calculated as the square root of Simpson's diversity index across productive rearrangements. In TCRdb, the immuneACCESS table is reduced to in-frame sequences with V and J assigned. These tables do not hold every clone; where another copy was compared, an unresolved V gene accounts for under half, and the others remain unexplained. V and J calls and clone size are those listed in that table; D and trimming were worked out from the DNA. The sample includes about 300,000 clones, with about nine tenths observed a single time. The ten largest clones capture 1.8% of the sample.

The count of this clone is one. Its recognized antigen is unknown. There are no base qualities to consult, and no much larger clone falls within one base. The sequence was obtained from a woman aged 30 to 39 with COVID-19, enrolled during active disease. Sequenced sample: peripheral blood. The sequence links TRBV7-2 to TRBJ2-7; 9 of the junction bases match TRBD1. The DNA sequence is as follows: TGTGCCAGCAGTCCCGGGACAGGGACCTACGAGCAGTACTTC. It encodes CASSPGTGTYEQYF.